This entry lists 18 T cell receptor beta chains sequenced from one sample in a study of blood T cell repertoires in COVID-19. Only in-frame clones appear in the TCRdb table, and some are missing; sequencing was by immunoSEQ multiplex PCR. Among 30,000 to 35,000 clones listed, less than 85% were seen once. Sequencing was done on a sample of peripheral blood. The receptors here all came from a human donor with acute or convalescent COVID-19. The donor label of this sample is uncertain.

V and J are TRBV5-1 and TRBJ2-7, with 8 bases fitting TRBD1. The CDR3 is 13 amino acids. Trimming at V came to 4 bases and at J to 7 bases, leaving 7 bases not matched to a gene. Per the germline V gene, CDR1 is SGHRS and CDR2 is YFSETQ. CDR3 residues: CASSVGQGREQYF. The CDR3 DNA follows: TGCGCCAGCAGCGTCGGACAGGGTAGGGAGCAGTACTTC. Supplemented by reference TRBV5-1 and TRBJ2-7, the full variable domain reads KAGVTQTPRYLIKTRGQQVTLSCSPISGHRSVSWYQQTPGQGLQFLFEYFSETQRNKGNFPGRFSGRQFSNSRSEMNVSTLELGDSALYLCASSVGQGREQYFGPGTRLTVT.

The chain employs TRBV30 and TRBJ2-3, with 9 bases fitting TRBD2. Germline V gene sequence: CDR1 GTSNPN, CDR2 SVGIG (reference sequence). The CDR3 extends over 11 amino acids. The junction had 3 bases not matched to a gene; V was cut back by 8 bases and J by 6 bases. In nucleotides, the CDR3 is TGTGCCAATAGCGGGGGTGATACGCAGTATTTT. Protein sequence: CANSGGDTQYF.

The V gene is TRBV5-6, the J gene TRBJ2-2; the match to TRBD1 covers 9 bases. This CDR3 comprises 16 residues. The J segment lost 3 bases and the V segment lost 4 bases, leaving 7 bases of the junction unmatched. Germline V gives CDR1 SGHDT, CDR2 YYEEEE. The CDR3 sequence: CASSATGTGYTGELFF. Written as DNA, the CDR3 is TGTGCCAGCAGCGCTACCGGGACAGGGTACACCGGGGAGCTGTTTTTT.

The rearrangement links TRBV11-2 to TRBJ1-2; 7 nucleotides agree with TRBD1. CDR1 is SGHAT and CDR2 is FQNNGV in the germline V gene. With 5 bases clipped from V and 4 bases from J, the junction kept 4 bases outside the gene matches. The length of the CDR3 is 13 residues. CDR3: CASSPDRAYGYTF. Written as DNA, the CDR3 is TGTGCCAGCAGCCCCGACAGGGCCTATGGCTACACCTTC. The full variable domain, in which reference TRBV11-2 and TRBJ1-2 provide the parts outside the CDR3, is EAGVAQSPRYKIIEKRQSVAFWCNPISGHATLYWYQQILGQGPKLLIQFQNNGVVDDSQLPKDRFSAERLKGVDSTLKIQPAKLEDSAVYLCASSPDRAYGYTFGSGTRLTVV.

The chain carries TRBV30 and TRBJ2-7, with a possible D match to TRBD1 (6 bases). The germline V gene has CDR1 GTSNPN and CDR2 SVGIG (reference sequence). CDR3 length: 14 amino acids. V was pared by 4 bases and J by 2 bases, with 15 bases between. The CDR3, as DNA: TGTGCCTGGATAGCCGGGACAACCACCTACGAGCAGTACTTC. Translated, it gives CAWIAGTTTYEQYF.

The gene calls are TRBV27 and TRBJ1-2, with D tentatively TRBD1 (6 bases). This CDR3 spans 15 amino acids. Germline CDR1 is MNHEY and CDR2 is SMNVEV (reference sequence). Trimming took off 4 bases at V and 4 bases at J, with 16 bases between the two ends. DNA of the CDR3: TGTGCCAGCAGTTGGGCGGGGGGCTTCAGCTATGGCTACACCTTC. Encoded protein: CASSWAGGFSYGYTF.

This clone was seen more than once but under ten times. The chain joins TRBV19 to TRBJ1-4; no clear D gene. This CDR3 is 15 amino acids long. Between the trimmed V and J ends, which lost 7 bases and 8 bases, there was a span of 20 bases. Germline V gives CDR1 LNHDA, CDR2 SQIVND (reference sequence). This chain's CDR3 is CASIGREYRNEKLFF. CDR3 DNA sequence: TGTGCCAGTATTGGGAGGGAGTACCGGAACGAAAAACTGTTTTTT.

V is TRBV25-1 and J is TRBJ2-7; D is perhaps TRBD1 (5 bases). The V end was cut by 6 bases, the J end by 7 bases, with 13 bases between. This CDR3 comprises 12 residues. Germline V gene data show CDR1 as MGHDK and CDR2 as SYGVNS. This CDR3 reads CASSPGFTEQYF. CDR3 coding DNA: TGTGCCAGCAGCCCAGGGTTTACGGAGCAGTACTTC.

The chain employs TRBV6-5 and TRBJ1-1; a possible D gene is TRBD1 (5 bases). The CDR3 extends over 15 amino acids. Germline V gives CDR1 MNHEY, CDR2 SVGAGI. V lost 2 bases and J 5 bases, leaving 15 bases between the germline ends. CDR3 amino acids: CASSYQEQGGTEAFF. CDR3 sequence (DNA): TGTGCCAGCAGTTACCAAGAGCAGGGTGGTACTGAAGCTTTCTTT.

The chain has TRBV4-3 and TRBJ2-1; 10 positions agree with TRBD2. Germline trimming cut 2 bases from V and 7 bases from J; bases unmatched to any gene: 5. Germline assignment: CDR1 LGHNA and CDR2 YSLEER. The CDR3 is made up of 15 amino acids. CDR3: CASSQPSGGVNEQFF. The CDR3 DNA is TGCGCCAGCAGCCAACCCAGCGGGGGGGTGAATGAGCAGTTCTTC.

V usage is TRBV7-3 and J usage is TRBJ1-1, with TRBD1 matching over 7 bases. CDR1 is SGHTA, CDR2 FQGTGA, per germline. CDR3 size: 13 residues. The ends lost 5 bases at V and 8 bases at J; junction bases unmatched: 8. CDR3 amino acids: CASSRELTGEAFF. The CDR3 DNA is TGTGCCAGCAGCCGGGAATTGACAGGGGAAGCTTTCTTT.

This clone came up a few times. The chain is built from TRBV4-2 and TRBJ1-1; TRBD1 is a possible D gene (5 bases). Germline assignment: CDR1 LGHNA and CDR2 YNFKEQ. The ends were cut back, 4 bases at V and 5 bases at J, with 14 bases in the middle. The CDR3 is 14 amino acids. In nucleotides, the CDR3 is TGTGCCAGCAGCCCACTCAGGGAAGGTACTGAAGCTTTCTTT. Its protein is CASSPLREGTEAFF.

The CDR3: CASSLVSGVEQFF. Here the CDR3 DNA reads TGTGCCAGCAGCTTAGTCTCCGGGGTTGAGCAGTTCTTC. V and J are TRBV11-2 and TRBJ2-1; perhaps TRBD2 as D (5 bases). From germline, CDR1 is SGHAT and CDR2 FQNNGV. Trimming cost V 1 base and J 9 bases, with 10 bases left between them. The CDR3 spans 13 residues.

This clone was counted only a few times. The chain uses TRBV11-1 and TRBJ1-4, with TRBD1 matching 11 bases. The CDR3 is 13 residues long. From germline, CDR1 is SGHAT and CDR2 FQDESV (reference sequence). J lost 8 bases, V lost 4 bases, and 0 bases had no gene match. The CDR3 sequence: CASSWTGGEKLFF. CDR3 sequence (DNA): TGTGCCAGCAGCTGGACAGGGGGCGAAAAACTGTTTTTT.

V gene TRBV28 combines with J gene TRBJ2-2, with TRBD1 matching 7 bases. There are 15 residues in the CDR3. J was trimmed by 1 base and V by 4 bases; bases with no gene match: 3. The germline gives CDR1 MDHEN, CDR2 SYDVKM. This CDR3 is CASSWDSMNTGELFF. As DNA, the CDR3 is TGTGCCAGCAGTTGGGACAGTATGAACACCGGGGAGCTGTTTTTT.

This chain links TRBV12-3 or TRBV12-4 with TRBJ1-2; D might be TRBD1 (5 bases). V was shortened by 4 bases and J by 4 bases, with 10 bases between the two germline ends. This CDR3 has 13 residues. CDR3 in amino acids: CASSSGQRYGYTF. CDR3 in DNA: TGTGCCAGCAGTTCAGGGCAACGCTATGGCTACACCTTC.

The V call is TRBV7-8, the J call TRBJ1-3; D might be TRBD1 (6 bases). Germline loops: CDR1 SGHVS, CDR2 FQNEAQ. The length of the CDR3 is 14 residues. V was clipped by 5 bases and J by 1 base, with 9 bases between them. The CDR3 is CASSLQGSGNTIYF. In DNA, the CDR3 is TGTGCCAGCAGCCTACAGGGTTCTGGAAACACCATATATTTT.

The CDR3 bases are TGTGCCAGCAGCCGAACGGAGTTCACAGATACGCAGTATTTT. It translates to CASSRTEFTDTQYF. The rearrangement links TRBV14 to TRBJ2-3; the D is unclear. The CDR3 extends over 14 amino acids. V lost 4 bases and J lost 2, with 10 bases in between. Germline CDR1 SGHDN, CDR2 FVKESK.